Here is one T cell receptor beta chain with its context. CDR3 length: 15 amino acids. Germline V gene sequence: CDR1 MNHEY, CDR2 SVGAGI. V gave up 6 bases and J gave up 1 base; unmatched junction bases: 6. The entry originates in a study of blood T cell repertoires in COVID-19. Across the whole study: Acute and convalescent COVID-19 samples came from the United States, Italy and Spain. PBMCs, B-cell-depleted T cells, or T cells were the source of the cDNA or gDNA that made up the material.

The authors' processing: Scientists estimated how many nucleated cells there were by amplifying reference gene primers. Clones were sequenced by immunoSEQ multiplex PCR, and TCRdb holds only the in-frame ones, with some missing. V and J calls and clone size are given by that table; D and trimming were obtained from the DNA. The sample carries tens of thousands of clones, around 70% recorded once. This sequence originates from a woman aged 80 or over with acute or convalescent COVID-19. The chain employs TRBV6-5 and TRBJ1-3, with 7 bases matching TRBD1. The sequenced material came from peripheral blood. The CDR3: CASRLLTGSGNTIYF. Written as DNA, the CDR3 is TGTGCCAGCAGGCTATTGACAGGGTCTGGAAACACCATATATTTT.